Presented here are 10 T cell receptor beta chains from one specimen sequenced in a study of T cell changes during pregnancy in multiple sclerosis. Data came from immunoSEQ multiplex PCR; TCRdb stores just in-frame clones and leaves some out. The data show approximately 29,000 clones, with roughly 89% seen just once and approximately 0.86% held by the top ten. Material: CD4+ T cells from peripheral blood mononuclear cells, obtained in the second trimester of pregnancy. The source of these receptors is a female donor with multiple sclerosis, enrolled in a pregnancy study.

The chain recombines TRBV2 with TRBJ2-7; the D is unclear. CDR1 and CDR2 from the germline V gene are SNHLY and FYNNEI. The ends were cut back, 6 bases at V and 2 bases at J, with 14 bases in the middle. The CDR3 contains 14 residues. CDR3 sequence reads: CASRLGSTTYEQYF. The DNA for the CDR3 is TGTGCCAGCAGACTCGGATCAACTACCTACGAGCAGTACTTC.

Points on this clone: Relative to the germline gene, one junction end is altered; a read error may explain this. This sequence joins TRBV7-3 and TRBJ2-3; TRBD2 agrees at 7 bases. Germline CDR1 reads SGHTA; CDR2 reads FQGTGA. This CDR3 comprises 15 residues. CDR3 bases: TGTGTCAGCAGCTTAGGGCTGAGGGGAGGGGATACGCAGTATTTT. This encodes CVSSLGLRGGDTQYF. Combining the CDR3 with reference TRBV7-3 and TRBJ2-3 gives the whole variable domain GAGVSQTPSNKVTEKGKYVELRCDPISGHTALYWYRQSLGQGPEFLIYFQGTGAADDSGLPNDRFFAVRPEGSVSTLKIQRTERGDSAVYLCVSSLGLRGGDTQYFGPGTRLTVL.

The J gene is TRBJ2-7, the V gene TRBV19; TRBD2 might be the D (6 bases). Trimming stripped 7 bases from V and 0 bases from J, with 16 bases between. The CDR3 extends over 15 amino acids. The germline CDR1 and CDR2 sequences are LNHDA and SQIVND (reference sequence). The CDR3 DNA reads TGTGCCAGTACCCCCGGCGGAGGGGTCTCCTACGAGCAGTACTTC. This translates into CASTPGGGVSYEQYF.

This chain joins TRBV18 and TRBJ2-5, with 10 bases identical to TRBD2. V trimming: 0 bases; J trimming: 5 bases; junction bases outside the gene matches: 3. Germline V gene sequence: CDR1 KGHSH, CDR2 LQKENI. The CDR3 runs to 15 residues. The CDR3 coding sequence is TGTGCCAGCTCACCACCGAATAGCGGGGGGGAGACCCAGTACTTC. This codes for CASSPPNSGGETQYF.

CDR3 in amino acids: CASSLGGSGGQETQYF. In DNA, the CDR3 is TGTGCCAGCAGCTTGGGGGGGAGCGGGGGGCAAGAGACCCAGTACTTC. V and J are TRBV5-4 and TRBJ2-5; TRBD2 matches at 9 bases. This CDR3 spans 16 amino acids. The V segment lost 0 bases and the J segment 2 bases; nucleotides outside the gene matches: 5. CDR1 and CDR2 from the germline V gene are SGHNT and YYREEE (reference sequence).

A word on this clone: A junction end diverges from the germline sequence, so it may reflect a read error. The gene calls are TRBV7-7 and TRBJ2-2; weak D call: TRBD1 (6 bases). This CDR3 contains 13 residues. The germline V gene encodes CDR1 SSHAT and CDR2 FNYEAQ (reference sequence). The CDR3: CASSSTGTGELFF. CDR3 DNA sequence: TGTGCTAGCAGCTCGACAGGAACCGGGGAGCTGTTTTTT.

The J gene is TRBJ2-2, the V gene TRBV19; 9 positions match TRBD2. This CDR3 has 17 residues. Germline V lookup: CDR1 LNHDA, CDR2 SQIVND (reference sequence). Trimming at V came to 7 bases and at J to 1 base, leaving 10 bases not matched to a gene. CDR3 amino acids: CASKGLRGGVNTGELFF. DNA of the CDR3: TGTGCCAGTAAGGGGTTGCGGGGGGGCGTGAACACCGGGGAGCTGTTTTTT. Full variable domain (rest looked up from reference TRBV19 and TRBJ2-2): DGGITQSPKYLFRKEGQNVTLSCEQNLNHDAMYWYRQDPGQGLRLIYYSQIVNDFQKGDIAEGYSVSREKKESFPLTVTSAQKNPTAFYLCASKGLRGGVNTGELFFGEGSRLTVL.

The rearrangement links TRBV19 to TRBJ1-5; no definite D call. Trimming removed 1 base at V and 6 bases at J, with 10 bases between. The CDR3 runs 14 residues. The V gene's germline CDR1 is LNHDA and CDR2 SQIVND (reference sequence). The CDR3 DNA follows: TGTGCCAGTAGTATAGGAGGGTTCAGTCAGCCCCAGCATTTT. Amino acid sequence: CASSIGGFSQPQHF.

The rearrangement joins TRBV10-3 to TRBJ2-1; 7 bases agree with TRBD2. V was clipped by 4 bases and J by 0 bases; unmatched bases: 12. Germline V gene sequence: CDR1 ENHRY, CDR2 SYGVKD. The length of the CDR3 is 18 residues. The CDR3 DNA reads as TGTGCCATCAGTGCGACCCCCTCCGGGGGGAGCTCCTACAATGAGCAGTTCTTC. It translates to CAISATPSGGSSYNEQFF.

The chain combines TRBV5-6 with TRBJ1-5; tentatively, D is TRBD1 (5 bases). V was clipped by 9 bases and J by 5 bases, with 15 bases between them. Germline V gives CDR1 SGHDT, CDR2 YYEEEE. The CDR3 contains 13 residues. In nucleotides, the CDR3 is TGTGCCAACAGGCTGGGAGGGGATCAGCCCCAGCATTTT. Translated, it gives CANRLGGDQPQHF.